Below, 29 T cell receptor beta chains from the same sample are listed, as sequenced in a study of cytomegalovirus exposure and HLA in healthy donors. The PCR ran on 60 Vbeta and 13 Jbeta primers. Assay used: immunoSEQ multiplex PCR; TCRdb lists only in-frame clones, some missing. The table shows about 140,000 clones, with roughly 73% occurring only once. The sequenced material came from PBMCs. The receptors come from a female donor in good health and CMV-seronegative.

The V gene is TRBV5-1, the J gene TRBJ1-5; 7 nucleotides agree with TRBD1. Trimming removed 4 bases from V and 5 bases from J; junction bases left unmatched: 9. CDR3 length equals 15 residues. The germline gives CDR1 SGHRS, CDR2 YFSETQ. DNA of the CDR3: TGCGCCAGCAGCCCGGTGGCAGGGGGTGATCAGCCCCAGCATTTT. This encodes CASSPVAGGDQPQHF.

The gene calls are TRBV4-2 and TRBJ2-1, with 9 positions matching TRBD1. The V gene end was trimmed by 4 bases and the J gene end by 9 bases; junction bases not matched to a gene: 7. The CDR3 sequence is 14 residues long. Germline V gives CDR1 LGHNA, CDR2 YNFKEQ. The DNA of the CDR3 is TGTGCCAGCAGCCCCGGGACAGGGCGGGGTGAGCAGTTCTTC. Protein product: CASSPGTGRGEQFF.

The chain couples TRBV30 to TRBJ2-1; 8 nucleotides line up with TRBD1. Germline V gene sequence: CDR1 GTSNPN, CDR2 SVGIG (reference sequence). The trim removed 0 bases at V and 7 bases at J, leaving 5 bases unmatched. This CDR3 has 14 amino acids. CDR3 loop: CAWSVQGALNEQFF. The CDR3 bases are TGTGCCTGGAGTGTCCAGGGGGCTTTAAATGAGCAGTTCTTC.

V usage is TRBV27 and J usage is TRBJ2-1, with D tentatively TRBD2 (5 bases). V lost 2 bases and J 6 bases, leaving 17 bases between the germline ends. CDR1 and CDR2 from the germline V gene are MNHEY and SMNVEV (reference sequence). This CDR3 contains 16 residues. Here the CDR3 DNA reads TGTGCCAGCAGTTTAGTCCCGGGGATCACCGCCAATGAGCAGTTCTTC. Translated: CASSLVPGITANEQFF.

The gene calls are TRBV7-2 and TRBJ2-2, with 7 bases that match TRBD2. The J segment lost 0 bases and the V segment lost 1 base, leaving 5 bases of the junction unmatched. Germline V gene sequence: CDR1 SGHTA, CDR2 FQGNSA. The CDR3 spans 17 residues. As DNA, the CDR3 is TGTGCCAGCAGCTTAGTGGTACTAGCGCCGAACACCGGGGAGCTGTTTTTT. Its protein is CASSLVVLAPNTGELFF.

The chain is built from TRBV28 and TRBJ2-7, with TRBD2 matching 8 bases. This CDR3 has 14 residues. With V trimmed by 7 bases and J by 0 bases, 5 bases remained unmatched. CDR1 and CDR2 (germline): MDHEN, SYDVKM. The chain's CDR3 is CASNLSGSSYEQYF. The DNA of the CDR3 is TGTGCCAGCAACCTCAGCGGGAGCTCCTACGAGCAGTACTTC. The full variable domain, completed using reference TRBV28 and TRBJ2-7, is DVKVTQSSRYLVKRTGEKVFLECVQDMDHENMFWYRQDPGLGLRLIYFSYDVKMKEKGDIPEGYSVSREKKERFSLILESASTNQTSMYLCASNLSGSSYEQYFGPGTRLTVT.

V is TRBV10-3 and J is TRBJ2-1; 9 bases match TRBD1. V dropped 6 bases and J dropped 9; count of bases not matched to a gene: 9. This CDR3 spans 14 amino acids. Germline V lookup: CDR1 ENHRY, CDR2 SYGVKD. The CDR3 bases are TGTGCCATCAGAGAAGACAGGGGGGGCAGTGAGCAGTTCTTC. Amino acids: CAIREDRGGSEQFF.

This chain links TRBV6-1 with TRBJ2-1; 12 bases match TRBD2. Losses at the gene ends were 6 bases for V and 9 bases for J; bases not matched to a gene: 9. The CDR3 has 15 residues. Per germline, CDR1 MNHNS and CDR2 SASEGT. CDR3 DNA sequence: TGTGCCAGCAGCCTACGACTAGCGGGAGTAGGTGAGCAGTTCTTC. It encodes CASSLRLAGVGEQFF.

V is TRBV15 and J is TRBJ2-5; weak D call: TRBD1 (6 bases). V gave up 5 bases and J gave up 5 bases, with 24 bases separating them. Germline V gene lookup returns CDR1 LNHNV and CDR2 YYDKDF (reference sequence). The CDR3 covers 17 residues. Here the CDR3 reads CATSLYLGTNDGETQYF. In DNA, the CDR3 is TGTGCCACCAGCTTATACCTCGGGACAAACGATGGGGAGACCCAGTACTTC. Full variable domain (outside the CDR3, taken from reference TRBV15 and TRBJ2-5): DAMVIQNPRYQVTQFGKPVTLSCSQTLNHNVMYWYQQKSSQAPKLLFHYYDKDFNNEADTPDNFQSRRPNTSFCFLDIRSPGLGDTAMYLCATSLYLGTNDGETQYFGPGTRLLVL.

Comment on this clone: Since no conserved phenylalanine or tryptophan closes the CDR3, a read error is the likely cause. The rearrangement uses TRBV29-1 and TRBJ2-7; D possibly corresponds to TRBD2 (6 bases). Germline V CDR1 and CDR2: SQVTM, ANQGSEA. The CDR3 consists of 15 residues. The CDR3 bases are TGCAGTGTTTTATCAACCTTACCCGGTGCGGGAGAGCAGTACCTC. Translated, it gives CSVLSTLPGAGEQYL.

To note about this clone: This same CDR3 is encoded by further DNA sequences in the sample. The V and J genes are TRBV6-5 and TRBJ1-5; no clear D. The CDR3 runs to 15 residues. The germline gives CDR1 MNHEY, CDR2 SVGAGI. Trimming shortened V by 4 bases and J by 5 bases, and 15 bases separated the two germline ends. This CDR3 reads CASSWKESPDQPQHF. CDR3 nucleotide sequence: TGTGCCAGCAGTTGGAAGGAGTCGCCCGATCAGCCCCAGCATTTT.

This clone appeared a few times. CDR3 DNA sequence: TGTGCCAGCAGCTTGGGGAGGACCGAGGCTTTCTTT. As protein: CASSLGRTEAFF. The V gene is TRBV5-8, the J gene TRBJ1-1, with D hard to call. V was shortened by 0 bases and J by 11 bases, with 11 bases between the two germline ends. The length of the CDR3 is 12 residues. CDR1 is SGHTS and CDR2 is YDEGEE in the germline V gene.

This clone was recorded once. The V call is TRBV15, the J call TRBJ2-1; TRBD1 matches at 10 bases. The CDR3 covers 16 residues. V dropped 1 base and J dropped 6; count of bases not matched to a gene: 6. Germline loops: CDR1 LNHNV, CDR2 YYDKDF (reference sequence). CDR3 amino acids: CATSRGAGQGRNEQFF. Here the CDR3 DNA reads TGTGCCACCAGCAGAGGGGCGGGACAGGGGCGCAATGAGCAGTTCTTC. Together with reference TRBV15 and TRBJ2-1, the CDR3 gives the full variable domain: DAMVIQNPRYQVTQFGKPVTLSCSQTLNHNVMYWYQQKSSQAPKLLFHYYDKDFNNEADTPDNFQSRRPNTSFCFLDIRSPGLGDTAMYLCATSRGAGQGRNEQFFGPGTRLTVL.

Comments on this clone: Other nucleotide sequences in the sample specify the same CDR3. The CDR3 DNA follows: TGTGCCAGCGGACGGGACAGGGCCAGAAATGATAATTCACCCCTCCACTTT. Translation gives CASGRDRARNDNSPLHF. The chain carries TRBV7-9 and TRBJ1-6, with 9 bases identical to TRBD1. CDR1 SEHNR and CDR2 FQNEAQ come from the germline V gene (reference sequence). Unmatched junction bases numbered 13, after V lost 8 bases and J lost 5 bases. There are 17 residues in the CDR3.

The chain recombines TRBV30 with TRBJ2-2, with 7 bases that match TRBD2. The trim removed 2 bases at V and 8 bases at J, leaving 8 bases unmatched. Germline V CDR1 and CDR2: GTSNPN, SVGIG (reference sequence). The CDR3 spans 14 residues. Here the CDR3 reads CAWSFGLGVGELFF. The CDR3 bases are TGTGCCTGGAGTTTTGGACTAGGGGTTGGGGAGCTGTTTTTT.

The chain joins TRBV4-1 to TRBJ2-3; D perhaps matches TRBD2 (6 bases). Germline lookup yields CDR1 MGHRA and CDR2 YSYEKL. Trimming stripped 0 bases from V and 4 bases from J, with 14 bases between. CDR3 length: 16 residues. The CDR3 protein is CASSQDLRGGPDTQYF. The CDR3 DNA reads TGCGCCAGCAGCCAAGATTTGCGGGGCGGACCAGATACGCAGTATTTT.

J is TRBJ1-2 and V is TRBV5-1; D gene ambiguous. The germline V and J ends were trimmed by 1 base and 2 bases, with 9 bases remaining between them. Germline lookup yields CDR1 SGHRS and CDR2 YFSETQ. The CDR3 length is 14 residues. CDR3 nucleotide sequence: TGCGCCAGCAGCTTGAACGCCGGGAACTATGGCTACACCTTC. Translated: CASSLNAGNYGYTF. Supplemented by reference TRBV5-1 and TRBJ1-2, the full variable domain reads KAGVTQTPRYLIKTRGQQVTLSCSPISGHRSVSWYQQTPGQGLQFLFEYFSETQRNKGNFPGRFSGRQFSNSRSEMNVSTLELGDSALYLCASSLNAGNYGYTFGSGTRLTVV.

The chain joins TRBV28 to TRBJ2-5; possible D gene TRBD2, 5 bases. Trimming left V 5 bases short and J 2 bases short, with 9 bases between. The CDR3 consists of 13 residues. Germline CDR1 reads MDHEN; CDR2 reads SYDVKM. This CDR3 is CASSEGAQETQYF. The CDR3, as DNA: TGTGCCAGCAGTGAGGGTGCACAAGAGACCCAGTACTTC.

The V gene is TRBV7-7, the J gene TRBJ2-2; TRBD1 agrees at 10 bases. Germline CDR1 SSHAT, CDR2 FNYEAQ (reference sequence). After removal of 5 bases from V and 0 bases from J, the junction contained 6 bases not matched to a gene. This CDR3 spans 17 amino acids. The CDR3 is CASSLRTGGSNTGELFF. DNA of the CDR3: TGTGCCAGCAGCCTCAGGACAGGGGGATCGAACACCGGGGAGCTGTTTTTT. The whole variable domain, remainder taken from reference TRBV7-7 and TRBJ2-2, is GAGVSQSPRYKVTKRGQDVTLRCDPISSHATLYWYQQALGQGPEFLTYFNYEAQPDKSGLPSDRFSAERPEGSISTLTIQRTEQRDSAMYRCASSLRTGGSNTGELFFGEGSRLTVL.

This sequence joins TRBV2 and TRBJ2-3, with 9 nucleotides matching TRBD2. Germline V CDR1 and CDR2: SNHLY, FYNNEI. V lost 2 bases and J lost 4; bases outside the gene matches: 16. The CDR3 has 19 residues. The CDR3 here is CASSERRAREGPLADTQYF. In DNA, the CDR3 is TGTGCCAGCAGTGAAAGGAGGGCGCGGGAGGGCCCTCTTGCAGATACGCAGTATTTT.

The V gene is TRBV2, the J gene TRBJ2-7; D uncertain. Germline V lookup: CDR1 SNHLY, CDR2 FYNNEI. CDR3 length: 12 residues. V was cut by 0 bases and J by 6 bases, with 6 bases left in between. CDR3 residues: CASSEARSEQYF. CDR3 coding DNA: TGTGCCAGCAGTGAAGCAAGGAGCGAGCAGTACTTC. The entire variable domain, with the rest obtained from reference TRBV2 and TRBJ2-7, is as follows: EPEVTQTPSHQVTQMGQEVILRCVPISNHLYFYWYRQILGQKVEFLVSFYNNEISEKSEIFDDQFSVERPDGSNFTLKIRSTKLEDSAMYFCASSEARSEQYFGPGTRLTVT.

The chain recombines TRBV12-5 with TRBJ2-6; tentative D call: TRBD1 (6 bases). V lost 4 bases, J lost 0 bases, and 10 bases lay in between. The CDR3 is 16 amino acids. Germline lookup yields CDR1 LGHNT and CDR2 FRNRAP. The CDR3 reads CASGSGVGSGANVLTF. The CDR3 DNA sequence: TGTGCTAGTGGTTCAGGGGTCGGCTCTGGGGCCAACGTCCTGACTTTC.

CDR3 sequence reads: CASSPAIPRGGGEQFF. In DNA, the CDR3 is TGTGCCAGCAGTCCTGCCATCCCTAGGGGCGGCGGTGAGCAGTTCTTC. The chain uses TRBV27 and TRBJ2-1, with D maybe TRBD1 (5 bases). The germline CDR1 and CDR2 sequences are MNHEY and SMNVEV (reference sequence). The CDR3 is 16 residues long. The V gene lost 5 bases and the J gene lost 9 bases, with 23 bases spanning the gap.

The chain uses TRBV5-6 and TRBJ1-2, with 9 bases lining up with TRBD1. The CDR3 is 16 amino acids. Germline CDR1 reads SGHDT; CDR2 reads YYEEEE. The V and J ends lost 5 bases and 7 bases, in that order; junction bases with no gene match: 15. CDR3 nucleotides: TGTGCCAGCAGGGTGGACAGGGGCGGTGTATTCGGTGGCTACACCTTC. Translated, it gives CASRVDRGGVFGGYTF.

The chain uses TRBV9 and TRBJ2-3; D may be TRBD2 (5 bases). Per the germline V gene, CDR1 is SGDLS and CDR2 is YYNGEE. The CDR3 contains 14 residues. With 0 bases removed from V and 2 bases from J, the gap between germline ends came to 7 bases. CDR3 sequence (DNA): TGTGCCAGCAGCGTAGAGCGGATCACAGATACGCAGTATTTT. Translation: CASSVERITDTQYF. Based on the CDR3 plus reference TRBV9 and TRBJ2-3, the full variable domain is DSGVTQTPKHLITATGQRVTLRCSPRSGDLSVYWYQQSLDQGLQFLIQYYNGEERAKGNILERFSAQQFPDLHSELNLSSLELGDSALYFCASSVERITDTQYFGPGTRLTVL.

The chain links TRBV9 to TRBJ2-1; 8 nucleotides line up with TRBD2. Trimming removed 4 bases from V and 7 bases from J; junction bases left unmatched: 10. Germline loops: CDR1 SGDLS, CDR2 YYNGEE. The CDR3 has 15 residues. The CDR3 sequence: CASSPRPGLENEQFF. CDR3 nucleotide sequence: TGTGCCAGCAGCCCCCGGCCGGGACTAGAAAATGAGCAGTTCTTC. Full variable domain (remainder filled in from reference TRBV9 and TRBJ2-1): DSGVTQTPKHLITATGQRVTLRCSPRSGDLSVYWYQQSLDQGLQFLIQYYNGEERAKGNILERFSAQQFPDLHSELNLSSLELGDSALYFCASSPRPGLENEQFFGPGTRLTVL.

This chain links TRBV30 with TRBJ2-5; perhaps TRBD1 as D (6 bases). The length of the CDR3 is 14 residues. The V end was cut by 4 bases, the J end by 1 base, with 13 bases between. CDR1 is GTSNPN and CDR2 is SVGIG in the germline V gene (reference sequence). For the CDR3, the DNA is TGTGCCTGGACTCAGACAGGCTTCCAAGAGACCCAGTACTTC. Protein product: CAWTQTGFQETQYF. The whole variable domain, remainder taken from reference TRBV30 and TRBJ2-5, is SQTIHQWPATLVQPVGSPLSLECTVEGTSNPNLYWYRQAAGRGLQLLFYSVGIGQISSEVPQNLSASRPQDRQFILSSKKLLLSDSGFYLCAWTQTGFQETQYFGPGTRLLVL.

This chain joins TRBV10-3 and TRBJ1-2; tentative D call: TRBD1 (6 bases). This CDR3 comprises 15 residues. In germline, CDR1 is ENHRY, CDR2 SYGVKD. V shed 4 bases and J shed 5 bases, with 17 bases lying between them. The CDR3 bases are TGTGCCATCAGTGGGAGTCCGGGACAAAATTATGGCTACACCTTC. The encoded protein is CAISGSPGQNYGYTF.

The gene calls are TRBV2 and TRBJ2-7; TRBD2 aligns across 8 bases. V trimming: 6 bases; J trimming: 6 bases; junction bases outside the gene matches: 4. CDR1 is SNHLY, CDR2 FYNNEI, per germline. This CDR3 contains 12 residues. The CDR3 nucleotides are TGTGCCAGCAGGAGGGGACTAGTCGAGCAGTACTTC. It specifies CASRRGLVEQYF.